The rows below give T cell receptor beta chains drawn from one sample of a study of T cell changes during pregnancy in multiple sclerosis. Generated by immunoSEQ multiplex PCR, the TCRdb table keeps only in-frame clones and is missing some. The data contain approximately 30,000 clones, approximately 90% of them singletons. The sequences come from CD8+ T cells from peripheral blood mononuclear cells, collected in the first trimester of pregnancy. These receptors all stem from a female donor with multiple sclerosis, enrolled in a pregnancy study. The CDR3 runs from the conserved cysteine through the conserved F or W. D genes are given only for firm matches. The size of a clone is reported for some rows only, either as once, few or many, or as a class for expanded clones.

J gene: TRBJ2-7; D gene: .; clone size: .; V gene: TRBV6-1; CDR3 DNA: TGTGCCAGCAGTGAGGCCGAAGTCTACGAGCAGTACTTC; CDR3 protein: CASSEAEVYEQYF
J gene: TRBJ1-1; D gene: .; clone size: .; V gene: TRBV30; CDR3 DNA: TGTGCCTGGAGCCCAGAATTGAACACTGAAGCTTTCTTT; CDR3 protein: CAWSPELNTEAFF
J gene: TRBJ2-5; D gene: TRBD1; clone size: .; V gene: TRBV2; CDR3 DNA: TGTGCCATCGGGGACAGCTACCAAGAGACCCAGTACTTC; CDR3 protein: CAIGDSYQETQYF
J gene: TRBJ2-1; D gene: TRBD2; clone size: few; V gene: TRBV29-1; CDR3 DNA: TGCAGCGTTGAAGGGCTAGCGGGAGAAACCTACAATGAGCAGTTCTTC; CDR3 protein: CSVEGLAGETYNEQFF
J gene: TRBJ2-1; D gene: .; clone size: .; V gene: TRBV28; CDR3 DNA: TGTGCCAGCAGTTTAATCGCCGGGACTGACTCCTACAATGAGCAGTTCTTC; CDR3 protein: CASSLIAGTDSYNEQFF
J gene: TRBJ1-3; D gene: TRBD1; clone size: .; V gene: TRBV4-3; CDR3 DNA: TGCGCCAGCAGCCTGAACAGGGGCGGTAATGGAAACACCATATATTTT; CDR3 protein: CASSLNRGGNGNTIYF
J gene: TRBJ2-7; D gene: .; clone size: few; V gene: TRBV6-5; CDR3 DNA: TGTGCCAGCACCTCCTCTCGGCAGGGCGCCTACGAGCAGTACTTC; CDR3 protein: CASTSSRQGAYEQYF
J gene: TRBJ1-1; D gene: .; clone size: once; V gene: TRBV4-3; CDR3 DNA: TGCGCCAGCAGCCAAGAGGGGGGGGTGAACACTGAAGCTTTCTTT; CDR3 protein: CASSQEGGVNTEAFF
J gene: TRBJ2-7; D gene: .; clone size: .; V gene: TRBV28; CDR3 DNA: TGTGCCAGCAGCGAGCAGGGGTCCGTTGACTACGAGCAGTACTTC; CDR3 protein: CASSEQGSVDYEQYF
J gene: TRBJ2-1; D gene: TRBD2; clone size: .; V gene: TRBV6-5; CDR3 DNA: TGTGCCAGCAGTTCTACTAGCGGGAGAGCCTACAATGAGCAGTTCTTC; CDR3 protein: CASSSTSGRAYNEQFF
J gene: TRBJ1-3; D gene: .; clone size: few; V gene: TRBV20-1; CDR3 DNA: TGCAGTGCTGTACAGGGTCACACCATATATTTT; CDR3 protein: CSAVQGHTIYF
J gene: TRBJ2-1; D gene: .; clone size: .; V gene: TRBV5-8; CDR3 DNA: TGTGCCAGCAGCTTATCCACAGGAAGAATCTACAATGAGCAGTTCTTC; CDR3 protein: CASSLSTGRIYNEQFF
J gene: TRBJ2-5; D gene: .; clone size: .; V gene: TRBV19; CDR3 DNA: TGTGCCAGTAGTAAGGCTATAAGGGGGAAGACCCAGTACTTC; CDR3 protein: CASSKAIRGKTQYF
J gene: TRBJ1-3; D gene: .; clone size: .; V gene: TRBV30; CDR3 DNA: TGTGCCTGGAGTGCAAACACTGGAGACACCATATATTTT; CDR3 protein: CAWSANTGDTIYF
J gene: TRBJ2-7; D gene: .; clone size: .; V gene: TRBV7-9; CDR3 DNA: TGTGCCAGCAGCTCGTTTTCCTACGAGCAGTACTTC; CDR3 protein: CASSSFSYEQYF
J gene: TRBJ2-1; D gene: .; clone size: .; V gene: TRBV19; CDR3 DNA: TGTGCCAGTAGTACAGCGGTTTACAATGAGCAGTTCTTC; CDR3 protein: CASSTAVYNEQFF